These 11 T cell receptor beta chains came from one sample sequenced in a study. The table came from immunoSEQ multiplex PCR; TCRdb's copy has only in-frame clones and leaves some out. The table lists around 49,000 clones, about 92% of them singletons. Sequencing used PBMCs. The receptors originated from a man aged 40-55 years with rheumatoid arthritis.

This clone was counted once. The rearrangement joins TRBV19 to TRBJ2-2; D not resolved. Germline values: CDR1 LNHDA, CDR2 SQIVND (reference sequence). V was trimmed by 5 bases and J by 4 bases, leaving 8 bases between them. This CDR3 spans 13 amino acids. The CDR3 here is CASSVWGTGELFF. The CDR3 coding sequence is TGTGCCAGTAGTGTCTGGGGCACCGGGGAGCTGTTTTTT.

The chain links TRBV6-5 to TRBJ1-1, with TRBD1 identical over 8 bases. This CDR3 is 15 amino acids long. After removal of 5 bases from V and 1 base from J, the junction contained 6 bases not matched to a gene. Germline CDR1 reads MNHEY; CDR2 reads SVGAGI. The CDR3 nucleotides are TGTGCCAGCAGTCCCCGGACAGGGCGGAACACTGAAGCTTTCTTT. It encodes CASSPRTGRNTEAFF.

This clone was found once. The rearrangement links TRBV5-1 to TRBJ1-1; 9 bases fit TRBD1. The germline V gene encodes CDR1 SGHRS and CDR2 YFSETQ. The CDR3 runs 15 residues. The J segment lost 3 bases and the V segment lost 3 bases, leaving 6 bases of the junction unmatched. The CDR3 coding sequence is TGCGCCAGCAGCTCTTGGACAGGGGTGTACACTGAAGCTTTCTTT. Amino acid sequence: CASSSWTGVYTEAFF.

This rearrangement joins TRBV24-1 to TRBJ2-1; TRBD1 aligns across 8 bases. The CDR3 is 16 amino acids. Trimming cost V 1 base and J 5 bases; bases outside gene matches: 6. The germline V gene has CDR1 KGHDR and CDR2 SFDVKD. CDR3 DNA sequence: TGTGCCACCAGTGATTTCCGGGACAGGTCGAACAATGAGCAGTTCTTC. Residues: CATSDFRDRSNNEQFF.

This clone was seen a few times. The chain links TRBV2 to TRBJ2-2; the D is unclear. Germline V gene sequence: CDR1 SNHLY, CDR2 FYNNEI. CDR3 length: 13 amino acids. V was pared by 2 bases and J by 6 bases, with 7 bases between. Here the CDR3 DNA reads TGTGCCAGCAGTGAAAGCCGAGCCGGGGAGCTGTTTTTT. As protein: CASSESRAGELFF. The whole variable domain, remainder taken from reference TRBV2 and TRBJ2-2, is EPEVTQTPSHQVTQMGQEVILRCVPISNHLYFYWYRQILGQKVEFLVSFYNNEISEKSEIFDDQFSVERPDGSNFTLKIRSTKLEDSAMYFCASSESRAGELFFGEGSRLTVL.

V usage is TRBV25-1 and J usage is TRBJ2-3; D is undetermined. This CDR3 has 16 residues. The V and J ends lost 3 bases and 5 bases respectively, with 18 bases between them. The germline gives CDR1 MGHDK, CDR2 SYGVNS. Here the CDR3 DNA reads TGTGCCAGCAGTGACCTTGCAGGAAGGGTTGAAGATACGCAGTATTTT. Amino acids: CASSDLAGRVEDTQYF.

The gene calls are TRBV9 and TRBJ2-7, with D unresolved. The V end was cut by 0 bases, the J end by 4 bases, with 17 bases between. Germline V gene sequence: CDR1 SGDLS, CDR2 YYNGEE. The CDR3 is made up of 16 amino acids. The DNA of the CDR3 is TGTGCCAGCAGCGTAGGAGGCCGGGTAGAAGCTTACGAGCAGTACTTC. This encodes CASSVGGRVEAYEQYF. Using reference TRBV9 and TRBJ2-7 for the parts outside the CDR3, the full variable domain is DSGVTQTPKHLITATGQRVTLRCSPRSGDLSVYWYQQSLDQGLQFLIQYYNGEERAKGNILERFSAQQFPDLHSELNLSSLELGDSALYFCASSVGGRVEAYEQYFGPGTRLTVT.

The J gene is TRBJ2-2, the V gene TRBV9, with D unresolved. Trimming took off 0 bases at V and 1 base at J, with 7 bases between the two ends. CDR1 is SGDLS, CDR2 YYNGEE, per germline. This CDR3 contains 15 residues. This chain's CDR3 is CASSVGQENTGELFF. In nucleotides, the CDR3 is TGTGCCAGCAGCGTAGGGCAGGAGAACACCGGGGAGCTGTTTTTT.

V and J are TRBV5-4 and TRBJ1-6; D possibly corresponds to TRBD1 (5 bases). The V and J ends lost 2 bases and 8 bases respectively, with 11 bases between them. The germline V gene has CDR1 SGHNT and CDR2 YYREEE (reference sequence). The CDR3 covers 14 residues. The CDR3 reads CASSLRQMDSPLHF. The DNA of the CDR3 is TGTGCCAGCAGCTTAAGACAGATGGATTCACCCCTCCACTTT.

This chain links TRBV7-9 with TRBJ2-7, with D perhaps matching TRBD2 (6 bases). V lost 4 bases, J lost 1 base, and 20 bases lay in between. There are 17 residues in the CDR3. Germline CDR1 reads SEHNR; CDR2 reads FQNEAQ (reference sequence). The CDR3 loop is CASSSLRSGTVSYEQYF. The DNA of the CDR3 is TGTGCCAGCAGCTCCCTTCGGTCCGGGACTGTATCCTACGAGCAGTACTTC. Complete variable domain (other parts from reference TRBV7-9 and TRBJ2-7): DTGVSQNPRHKITKRGQNVTFRCDPISEHNRLYWYRQTLGQGPEFLTYFQNEAQLEKSRLLSDRFSAERPKGSFSTLEIQRTEQGDSAMYLCASSSLRSGTVSYEQYFGPGTRLTVT.

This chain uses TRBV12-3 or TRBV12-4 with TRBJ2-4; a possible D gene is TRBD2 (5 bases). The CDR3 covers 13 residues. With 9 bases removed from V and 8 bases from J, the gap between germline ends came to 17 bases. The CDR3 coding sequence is TGTGCCAGTTCGGAGGCTAAACGGGACATTCAGTACTTC. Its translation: CASSEAKRDIQYF.